Sequencing of this T cell receptor (beta chain) was carried out in a study of cytomegalovirus exposure and HLA in healthy donors (TCRdb year 2017). Turning to the overall study: According to an earlier analysis of 450 to 650 of the donors, about 180 million T cells yielded 95 million to 140 million unique TCR beta sequences and about 280 Gb of sequence data. In an earlier analysis of a few hundred of the donors, high-throughput TCR beta sequencing was used to judge whether each TCR beta V gene segment behaved as functional or pseudogenic. Both class I and class II loci were covered by HLA typing, at four-digit resolution. Alongside the repertoire data, information on donor age, sex, ethnicity and CMV serostatus was compiled. The study was designed to test whether signatures of past pathogen exposure could be identified by cataloging public T cell receptors. Among 398 genotyped donors of the cohort, an average of around 240,000 unique TCR beta nucleotide sequences were sequenced per donor, about a sixth of them non-productive. Of the 300 to 500 genotyped donors, roughly 76% were placed in the genetic ancestry cluster associated with self-reported Caucasian donors. About 280 gigabases of sequencing data and 75 million to 85 million unique TCR sequences made up an early release that covered under 750 HLA-typed donors. To predict cytomegalovirus infection status, the study brought together high-throughput TCR immunosequencing, statistical association of individual TCRs with disease status, and machine learning. The T cell repertoires of several hundred subjects were profiled by immunosequencing and related to cytomegalovirus serostatus. Five DR-DQ haplotypes were handled as single units for association and clustering, since linkage in the cohort was strong. Rather than using new phenotypic data, the later analysis identified candidate immune exposures from TCR beta sequences and from how often those sequences occurred across donors. To study patterns of TCR occurrence, a later analysis re-analyzed previously published TCR beta repertoires from hundreds of donors and added high-resolution HLA genotyping. In addition to the first cohort of 500 to 850 subjects, a separate validation cohort of 120 different subjects was used. Every repertoire in the discovery cohort had been generated on one and the same sequencing platform. In a later genetic analysis, genome-wide SNP genotypes for about three fifths of the roughly 670 donors were used, and that subset was treated as a discovery cohort. The number of donors typed differed by locus, with about 629-630 for A, B, C, DRB1 and DQB1, around 560 for DQA1, nearly 610 for DPA1, and 472 for DPB1.

Comment on this clone: Its binding antigen is unknown. Base qualities are not at hand, and no much larger clone is one base apart.

The cohort comprised 710 or so healthy bone marrow donors. All cohort members were sampled while nominally healthy, although unrecorded immune exposures were likely present. The donor tested CMV seronegative, placing the donor among the 350 or so seronegative members of the cohort. A peripheral blood sample was provided by each donor, and peripheral blood mononuclear cells were used for TCR beta sequencing. Genomic DNA extraction from the blood cell samples was performed with the Qiagen DNeasy Blood Extraction Kit. Study-wide findings and limitations: Because HLA typing was unavailable for some donors at each locus, only the typed subset was used in association tests. The authors suggested that the approach could potentially be generalized to other disease states and immunological phenotypes. Strong co-occurrence of HLA alleles, especially DR and DQ, made assigning TCR associations to individual alleles difficult. The cohort was sequenced for TCR beta chains only, and without alpha or paired-chain data the features that could be detected were limited. Most CMV-associated TCR beta chains appeared to be HLA-restricted in a later analysis, and the HLA associations seemed to be driven largely by CMV exposure. In a later analysis, HLA-associated TCR beta chains showed more clonal expansion and lower generation probabilities than non-associated chains that were equally common. Because counts were too low, seventeen rarely observed V segments, including chromosome 9 orphons, were left out of the earlier analysis of some 640 of the donors. The only immune exposure information available for the cohort was CMV serostatus. Correlated functional status among segregating V segments might reflect linkage disequilibrium, but an unknown experimental factor could not be ruled out. A total of 164 TCR beta chains were listed by the study as associated with cytomegalovirus. A later analysis found that TCR association rates varied across HLA loci, with DRB1 alleles showing the most associated TCRs and HLA-C alleles the fewest. A further reported finding was that TCR beta sequences accurately predicted the HLA-A and HLA-B alleles for most subjects in the first cohort. In an earlier analysis of approximately 590 of the donors, most TCR beta V segments appeared in productive rearrangements about 87% or about 30% of the time, broadly matching IMGT annotations. The classifier was reported to diagnose cytomegalovirus status with high specificity and sensitivity in both the original cohort and the validation cohort. A group of highly shared sequence variants was considered likely to be a technical artifact of the sequencing pipeline. Across donors, most TCR sequences were observed very rarely, whereas some public TCRs were present in many individuals. The 87-base-pair reads could not distinguish some IMGT-functional V segments, including TRBV6-2 and TRBV6-3, so those segments were excluded. A later analysis associated 15,000 to 20,000 TCR beta sequences with specific HLA alleles at a false discovery rate of 0.05. In a later genetic analysis, fewer N-insertions in productive TCRs were reported among donors in an Asian-associated ancestry cluster than the roughly 700-donor mean. In vitro tests confirmed that a few of the cytomegalovirus-associated TCR beta chains recognize cytomegalovirus antigens. Presence/absence analyses assumed roughly uniform sequencing depth across donors, an assumption that may not hold. An association between a missense DCLRE1C variant and V-gene and J-gene trimming of TCR beta chains was found in a later genetic analysis and replicated in an independent cohort. Several of the top co-occurrence clusters appeared to be linked to parvovirus B19, influenza, CMV and Epstein-Barr virus, according to a later analysis.

The CDR3 holds 15 amino acids from the cysteine to the phenylalanine. Just CDR3 DNA is preserved here, 45 bases in frame from base 1. V is cut by 8 bases and J by 2 bases, and the space between the germline ends is 16 bases. The germline V gene encodes CDR1 MNHEY and CDR2 SMNVEV (reference sequence). Library method: the immunoSEQ multiplex PCR assay. The multiplex PCR relied on a mix of 60 forward primers for TCR Vbeta segments and 13 reverse primers for TCR Jbeta segments. The CDR3 region of rearranged TCR beta genes was amplified from genomic DNA with a multiplex PCR assay. The amplified TCR beta libraries were sequenced on the Illumina HiSeq System as 87-base-pair reads. On the authors' methods: A later analysis tallied 75 million to 85 million unique TCR beta chains across the 666 repertoires, and around 9.9 million of those chains were shared by two or more donors. Raw reads were error-corrected and collapsed into unique sequences by a nearest-neighbor algorithm in which closely related sequences were merged to remove PCR and sequencing errors. V, D and J gene segments were assigned by aligning CDR3 sequences to IMGT reference sequences. For a sequence to be retained, a match of at least six nucleotides to both a V gene segment and a J gene segment was required. A rearrangement counted as productive if the CDR3 had no stop codons and remained in frame with V and J, and every other rearrangement counted as non-productive. Following IMGT convention, CDR3 was defined as the stretch from the second conserved V-encoded cysteine to the conserved J-encoded phenylalanine. In an earlier analysis of around 570 of the donors, sequences lacking an unambiguous match to a single V gene segment were excluded. An earlier analysis of around 600 of the donors classified V segments as functional when productive rearrangements were above 56.7% and as segregating when the standard deviation between donors was above 5%. A statistical classification framework was built for diagnosing cytomegalovirus status from the catalog of TCR beta chain sequences. A later analysis assigned V and J genes by comparing TCR nucleotide sequences with IMGT/GENE-DB human TR gene sequences. Using the TCRdist pipeline, a later analysis assigned CDR3 sequences along with most-parsimonious VDJ recombination scenarios. In a later analysis, each TCR beta chain was defined by its CDR3 amino acid sequence together with its V-gene family, and reads lacking a unique V-gene family were excluded. To address suspected cross-contamination and a sequencing artifact, a later analysis removed a few hundred highly shared, low-generation-probability nucleotide sequences. In a later analysis, a clonal expansion index was calculated for each public chain from normalized within-repertoire ranks of inferred template counts. In a later analysis, generation probabilities were computed with a VDJ recombination model fitted to out-of-frame rearrangements, and the resulting probabilities were checked against IGoR. In a later analysis, hypergeometric tests were used to score TCR-TCR, TCR-HLA and TCR-CMV co-occurrence, with a repertoire-size bias correction applied to TCR pairs. In a later analysis, false discovery rates were estimated by permuting HLA or CMV assignments 20 times. In a later analysis, co-occurring TCRs were grouped with DBSCAN, and TCRdist sequence similarity was added when clustering was performed within HLA-allele-positive subsets. Repertoires with fewer than 30,000 or more than 120,000 public chains were left out of co-occurrence clustering, as were five repertoires with anomalous nucleotide sharing. The immuneACCESS repertoire file appears here via TCRdb, limited to in-frame rearrangements. These files lack a portion of the clones; in checked studies, under half of the deficit traces to unresolved V genes, and the cause of the others is not known. The DNA gave D and trimming, while V, J and clone size come from that table. For this sample the table gives about 130,000 clones, of which roughly 72% were detected only once. Of the sample, over 1.5% falls within the top ten clones.

The sample taken for sequencing was PBMCs. The V and J segments used are TRBV27 and TRBJ1-5; matching of 6 bases hints at TRBD1 as the D gene. The TCR sequence derives from a woman aged 50 to 60 in good health and CMV-seronegative. The CDR3 amino acid sequence is: CASAPGAGGNQPQHF. The sequenced DNA is TGTGCCAGCGCCCCCGGCGCAGGGGGCAATCAGCCCCAGCATTTT.